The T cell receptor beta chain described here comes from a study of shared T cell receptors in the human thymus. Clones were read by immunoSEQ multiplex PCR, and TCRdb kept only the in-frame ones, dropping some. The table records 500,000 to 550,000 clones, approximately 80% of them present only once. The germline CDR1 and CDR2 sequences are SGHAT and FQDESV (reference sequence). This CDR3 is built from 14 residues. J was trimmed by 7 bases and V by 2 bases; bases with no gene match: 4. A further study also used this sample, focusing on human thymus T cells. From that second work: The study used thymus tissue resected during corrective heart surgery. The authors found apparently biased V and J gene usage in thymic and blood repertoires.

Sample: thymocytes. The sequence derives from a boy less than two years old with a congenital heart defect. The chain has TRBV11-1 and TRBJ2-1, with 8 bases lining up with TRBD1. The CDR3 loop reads CASSLRQGWNEQFF. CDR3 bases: TGTGCCAGCAGCTTACGACAGGGGTGGAATGAGCAGTTCTTC. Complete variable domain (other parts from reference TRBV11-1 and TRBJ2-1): EAEVAQSPRYKITEKSQAVAFWCDPISGHATLYWYRQILGQGPELLVQFQDESVVDDSQLPKDRFSAERLKGVDSTLKIQPAELGDSAMYLCASSLRQGWNEQFFGPGTRLTVL.